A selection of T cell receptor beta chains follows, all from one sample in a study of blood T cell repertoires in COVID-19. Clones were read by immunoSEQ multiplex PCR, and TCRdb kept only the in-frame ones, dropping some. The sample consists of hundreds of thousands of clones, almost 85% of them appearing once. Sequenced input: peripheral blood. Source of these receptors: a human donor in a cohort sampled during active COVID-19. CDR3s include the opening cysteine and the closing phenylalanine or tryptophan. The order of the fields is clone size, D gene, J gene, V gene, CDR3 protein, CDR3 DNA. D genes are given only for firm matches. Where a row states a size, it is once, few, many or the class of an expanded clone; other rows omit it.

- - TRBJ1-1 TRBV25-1 CASSEYRGGTEAFF TGTGCCAGCAGTGAATATAGGGGTGGGACTGAAGCTTTCTTT
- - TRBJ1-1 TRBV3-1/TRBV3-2 CASSQERRIRTEAFF TGTGCCAGCAGCCAAGAACGGCGGATAAGGACTGAAGCTTTCTTT
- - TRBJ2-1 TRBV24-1 CATSERRGEQFF TGTGCCACCAGTGAGAGGCGTGGTGAGCAGTTCTTC
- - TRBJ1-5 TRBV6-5 CASSLVENQPQHF TGTGCCAGCAGTTTGGTCGAGAATCAGCCCCAGCATTTT
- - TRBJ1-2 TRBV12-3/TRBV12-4 CASSLGLYGYTF TGTGCCAGCAGTTTAGGGCTCTATGGCTACACCTTC
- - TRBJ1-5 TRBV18 CASSPSQTQPQHF TGTGCCAGCTCACCTAGCCAAACTCAGCCCCAGCATTTT
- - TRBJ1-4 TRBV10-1 CASSESRNEKLFF TGCGCCAGCAGTGAGAGCAGGAATGAAAAACTGTTTTTT
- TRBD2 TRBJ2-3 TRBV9 CASSVGTSGPTDTQYF TGTGCCAGCAGCGTAGGAACTAGCGGACCCACAGATACGCAGTATTTT
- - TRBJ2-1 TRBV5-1 CASRSSPRNEQFF TGCGCCAGCAGGTCTAGCCCCCGTAATGAGCAGTTCTTC
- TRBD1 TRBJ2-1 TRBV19 CASSISGQGFFNEQFF TGTGCCAGTAGTATATCGGGACAGGGTTTTTTCAATGAGCAGTTCTTC
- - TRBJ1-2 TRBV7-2 CASSLVGLGRKSVDF TGTGCCAGCAGCTTAGTGGGTTTGGGCAGGAAATCTGTTGACTTC
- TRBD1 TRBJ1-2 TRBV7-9 CASSRGTGINYGYTF TGTGCCAGCAGCCGTGGGACAGGGATAAACTATGGCTACACCTTC
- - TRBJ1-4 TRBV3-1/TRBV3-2 CASSQKGLDEKLFF TGTGCCAGCAGCCAGAAGGGGCTGGATGAAAAACTGTTTTTT
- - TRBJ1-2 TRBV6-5 CASRLVGAPSGYTF TGTGCCAGCAGGTTGGTGGGGGCGCCGAGTGGCTACACCTTC
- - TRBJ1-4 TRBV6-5 CASRRTVATNEKLFF TGTGCCAGCAGACGGACAGTTGCAACTAATGAAAAACTGTTTTTT
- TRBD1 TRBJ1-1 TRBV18 CASSPGKTGDLNTEAFF TGTGCCAGCTCACCAGGAAAGACAGGGGACCTGAACACTGAAGCTTTCTTT
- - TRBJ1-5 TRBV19 CASSIWATNQPQHF TGTGCCAGTAGTATCTGGGCGACGAATCAGCCCCAGCATTTT
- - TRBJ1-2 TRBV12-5 CASVPWTRGVYGYTF TGTGCTAGTGTTCCTTGGACACGGGGGGTCTATGGCTACACCTTC
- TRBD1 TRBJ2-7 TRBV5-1 CASSLGKTGDSYEQYF TGCGCCAGCAGCTTAGGGAAGACAGGGGACTCCTACGAGCAGTACTTC
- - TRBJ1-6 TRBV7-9 CASSFQGSDSPLHF TGTGCCAGCAGCTTTCAGGGTTCGGATTCACCCCTCCACTTT
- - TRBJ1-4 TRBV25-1 CASSEYPTSGDEKLFF TGTGCCAGCAGTGAATACCCGACATCGGGGGATGAAAAACTGTTTTTT
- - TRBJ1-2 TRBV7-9 CASSASTETYGYTF TGTGCCAGCAGCGCATCAACAGAAACCTATGGCTACACCTTC
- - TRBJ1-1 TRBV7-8 CASSLGQGFNTEAFF TGTGCCAGCAGCTTAGGTCAGGGCTTCAACACTGAAGCTTTCTTT
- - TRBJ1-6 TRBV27 CASSLGRALNSPLHF TGTGCCAGCAGTTTGGGCAGGGCCCTTAATTCACCCCTCCACTTT
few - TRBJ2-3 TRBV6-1 CASSEKETDTQYF TGTGCCAGCAGTGAAAAGGAGACAGATACGCAGTATTTT
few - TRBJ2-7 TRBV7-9 CASSEEVYEQYF TGTGCCAGCAGCGAGGAGGTCTACGAGCAGTACTTC
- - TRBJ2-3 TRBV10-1 CASSEWGRIGTDTQYF TGCGCCAGCAGTGAGTGGGGCAGGATAGGCACAGATACGCAGTATTTT
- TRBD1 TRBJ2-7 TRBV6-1 CASAGTADHEQYF TGTGCCAGCGCAGGGACAGCTGACCACGAGCAGTACTTC
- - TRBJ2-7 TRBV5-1 CASSLEARGAEQYF TGCGCCAGCAGCTTGGAAGCCAGGGGGGCCGAGCAGTACTTC
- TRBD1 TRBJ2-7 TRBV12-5 CASGLVLGTGALSYEQYF TGTGCTAGTGGTTTGGTACTAGGGACAGGGGCCCTTTCCTACGAGCAGTACTTC
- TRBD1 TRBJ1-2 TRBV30 CAWSVLFRRQGGGYTF TGTGCCTGGAGTGTACTTTTCCGCCGACAGGGCGGTGGCTACACCTTC
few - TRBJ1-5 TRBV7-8 CASSPSGGGNQPQHF TGTGCCAGCAGCCCCTCCGGGGGAGGCAATCAGCCCCAGCATTTT
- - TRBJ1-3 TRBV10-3 CAISEELSGNTIYF TGTGCCATCTCCGAGGAACTCTCTGGAAACACCATATATTTT
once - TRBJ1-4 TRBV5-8 CASSLAWAQRSQLFF TGTGCCAGCAGCTTGGCCTGGGCACAGCGGTCTCAACTGTTTTTT
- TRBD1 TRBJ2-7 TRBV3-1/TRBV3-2 CASSQDRQGAGEQYF TGTGCCAGCAGCCAAGATCGGCAGGGGGCAGGCGAGCAGTACTTC
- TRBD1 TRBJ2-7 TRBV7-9 CASSLQGQTYEQYF TGTGCCAGCAGCCTCCAGGGACAGACCTACGAGCAGTACTTC
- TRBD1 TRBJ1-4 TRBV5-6 CASSFRTGWKEKLFF TGTGCCAGCAGCTTCCGGACAGGGTGGAAGGAAAAACTGTTTTTT
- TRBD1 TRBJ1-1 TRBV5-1 CASSWDSMNTEAFF TGCGCCAGCAGCTGGGACAGCATGAACACTGAAGCTTTCTTT
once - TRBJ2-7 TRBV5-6 CASSFEGGSYEQYF TGTGCCAGCAGCTTTGAGGGCGGATCTTACGAGCAGTACTTC
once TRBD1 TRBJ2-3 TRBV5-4 CASSYDRAMADTQYF TGTGCCAGCAGCTATGACAGGGCAATGGCAGATACGCAGTATTTT
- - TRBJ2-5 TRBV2 CASSRSLAETQYF TGTGCCAGCTCCAGATCCCTGGCAGAGACCCAGTACTTC
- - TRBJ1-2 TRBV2 CASSEEGRGFGYTF TGTGCCAGCAGTGAAGAGGGCAGGGGTTTTGGCTACACCTTC
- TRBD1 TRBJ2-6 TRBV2 CASRDRTSGANVLTF TGTGCCAGCAGGGACAGGACTTCTGGGGCCAACGTCCTGACTTTC
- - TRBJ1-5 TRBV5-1 CASSLNEGQPQHF TGCGCCAGCAGCTTGAACGAGGGTCAGCCCCAGCATTTT
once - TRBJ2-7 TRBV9 CASSVGSSYEQYF TGTGCCAGCAGCGTTGGCAGCTCCTACGAGCAGTACTTC
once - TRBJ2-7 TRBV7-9 CASSLAEQGRNEQYF TGTGCCAGCAGCTTAGCGGAACAGGGACGGAACGAGCAGTACTTC
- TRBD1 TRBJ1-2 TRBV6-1 CASSDRGTGRYGYTF TGTGCCAGCAGTGATAGGGGGACAGGGCGATATGGCTACACCTTC
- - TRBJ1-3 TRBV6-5 CASTPGVGNTIYF TGTGCCAGCACCCCGGGAGTTGGAAACACCATATATTTT
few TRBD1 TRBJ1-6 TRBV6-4 CASSSGTATYNSPLHF TGTGCCAGCAGTTCCGGGACAGCGACATATAATTCACCCCTCCACTTT
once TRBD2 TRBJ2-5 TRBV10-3 CAISKGRVGGIETQYF TGTGCCATCAGTAAAGGGCGGGTCGGGGGGATAGAGACCCAGTACTTC
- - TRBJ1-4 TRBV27 CASSLGVLTNEKLFF TGTGCCAGCAGTTTAGGAGTTCTCACTAATGAAAAACTGTTTTTT
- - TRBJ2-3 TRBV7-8 CAIKGQHTDTQYF TGTGCCATCAAAGGACAGCACACAGATACGCAGTATTTT
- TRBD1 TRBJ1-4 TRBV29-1 CSVETGTGHEKLFF TGCAGCGTTGAAACCGGGACAGGTCATGAAAAACTGTTTTTT
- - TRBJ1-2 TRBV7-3 CASSPMTVTYGYTF TGTGCCAGCAGCCCTATGACAGTTACCTATGGCTACACCTTC
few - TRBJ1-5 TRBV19 CASSKQEMKPQHF TGTGCCAGTAGCAAACAGGAGATGAAGCCCCAGCATTTT
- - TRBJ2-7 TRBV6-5 CASGRGYEQYF TGTGCCAGTGGACGGGGCTACGAGCAGTACTTC
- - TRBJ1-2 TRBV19 CASNTPVGRENYGYTF TGTGCCAGTAATACACCTGTGGGCAGGGAAAACTATGGCTACACCTTC